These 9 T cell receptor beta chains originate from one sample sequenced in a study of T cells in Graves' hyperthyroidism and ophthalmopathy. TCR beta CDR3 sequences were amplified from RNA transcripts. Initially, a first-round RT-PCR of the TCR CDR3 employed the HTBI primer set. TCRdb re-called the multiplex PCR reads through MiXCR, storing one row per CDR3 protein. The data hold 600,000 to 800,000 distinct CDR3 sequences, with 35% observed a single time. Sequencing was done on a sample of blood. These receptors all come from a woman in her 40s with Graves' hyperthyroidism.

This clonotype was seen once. CDR3 bases: TGCAGTGCTAGAGTAGGGGCGGGCAGAGAAAAACTGTTTTTT. Encoded protein: CSARVGAGREKLFF. The chain combines TRBV20-1 with TRBJ1-4; D may be TRBD1 (5 bases). Per germline, CDR1 DFQATT and CDR2 SNEGSKA (reference sequence). The CDR3 is 14 amino acids. The V end lost 1 base, the J end lost 8 bases, and 14 bases lay between the germline ends.

The CDR3 DNA sequence: TGCGCCAGCAGCCAAGTTGGGCTGTCGGCAGGGGGATCACCCCTCCACTTT. This codes for CASSQVGLSAGGSPLHF. This sequence joins TRBV4-3 and TRBJ1-6; 7 nucleotides align to TRBD1. The germline CDR1 and CDR2 sequences are LGHNA and YSLEER. CDR3 length: 17 amino acids. V shed 1 base, J shed 10 bases, and the junction held 13 bases outside the gene matches.

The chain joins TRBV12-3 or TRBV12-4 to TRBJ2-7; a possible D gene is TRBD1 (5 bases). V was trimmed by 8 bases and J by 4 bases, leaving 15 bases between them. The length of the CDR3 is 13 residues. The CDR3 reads CASLKDSMYEQYF. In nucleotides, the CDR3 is TGTGCCAGCCTAAAAGACAGTATGTACGAGCAGTACTTC.

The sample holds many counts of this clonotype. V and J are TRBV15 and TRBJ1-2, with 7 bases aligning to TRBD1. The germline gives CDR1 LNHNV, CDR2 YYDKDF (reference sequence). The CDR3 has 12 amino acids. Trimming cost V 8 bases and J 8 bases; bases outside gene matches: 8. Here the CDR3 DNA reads TGTGCCACCCACACAACAGGGGAGGGCTACACCTTC. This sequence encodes CATHTTGEGYTF.

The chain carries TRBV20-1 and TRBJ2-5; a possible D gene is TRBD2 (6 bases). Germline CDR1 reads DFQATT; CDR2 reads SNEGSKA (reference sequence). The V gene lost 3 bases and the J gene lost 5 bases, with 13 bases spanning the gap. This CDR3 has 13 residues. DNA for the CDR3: TGCAGTGCTAGCAGGAGGGCCTTGGAGACCCAGTACTTC. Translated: CSASRRALETQYF.

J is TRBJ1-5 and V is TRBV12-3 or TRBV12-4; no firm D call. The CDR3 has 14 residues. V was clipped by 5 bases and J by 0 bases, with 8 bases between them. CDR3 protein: CASSMADSNQPQHF. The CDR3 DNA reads TGTGCCAGCAGTATGGCAGATAGCAATCAGCCCCAGCATTTT.

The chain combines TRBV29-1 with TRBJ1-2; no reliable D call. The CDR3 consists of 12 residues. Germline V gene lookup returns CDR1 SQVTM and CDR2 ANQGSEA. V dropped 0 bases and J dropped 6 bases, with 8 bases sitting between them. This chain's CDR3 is CSVEDVGDGYTF. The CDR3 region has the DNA TGCAGCGTTGAAGATGTAGGTGATGGCTACACCTTC. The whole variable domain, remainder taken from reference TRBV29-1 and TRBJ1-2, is SAVISQKPSRDICQRGTSLTIQCQVDSQVTMMFWYRQQPGQSLTLIATANQGSEATYESGFVIDKFPISRPNLTFSTLTVSNMSPEDSSIYLCSVEDVGDGYTFGSGTRLTVV.

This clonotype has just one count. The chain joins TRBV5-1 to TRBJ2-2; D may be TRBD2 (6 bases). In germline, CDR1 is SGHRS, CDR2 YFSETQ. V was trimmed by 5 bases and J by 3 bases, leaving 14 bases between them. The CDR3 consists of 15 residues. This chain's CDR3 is CASSRGNSDTGELFF. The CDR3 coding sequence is TGCGCCAGCAGTCGCGGGAATAGCGACACCGGGGAGCTGTTTTTT.

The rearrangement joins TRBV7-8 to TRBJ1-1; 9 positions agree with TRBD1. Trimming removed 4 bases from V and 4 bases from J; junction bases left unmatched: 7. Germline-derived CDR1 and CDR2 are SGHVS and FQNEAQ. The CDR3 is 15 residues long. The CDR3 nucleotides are TGTGCCAGCAGCTGGACAGGGGAGGTGGGCACTGAAGCTTTCTTT. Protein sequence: CASSWTGEVGTEAFF.